The 17 T cell receptor beta chains reported below all come from one sample, sequenced in a study of CD8+CD57+ T cells in acquired aplastic anemia (dated by TCRdb to the late 2010s). TCRdb shows the sequencer as Illumina HiSeq 2000. Genomic DNA served as template for TCR beta VDJ combination and CDR3 sequence profiling. The public reads were quality trimmed at Q25 with fastp and then assembled into clones with MiXCR by TCRdb, keeping productive beta chains. Rows with one shared CDR3 protein collapse into an entry with the most common genes and DNA. Counted in this sample were some 130,000 distinct CDR3 sequences; 48% of them appeared once. Of the sample, about 2.7% falls within the top ten clones. The sample taken for sequencing was sorted CD4+, CD8+, or CD8+CD57+ T cells (not recorded which) from PBMCs. The receptors were gathered from a human donor in good health, serving as a control.

The V and J genes are TRBV2 and TRBJ1-6; 10 nucleotides align to TRBD1. Germline values: CDR1 SNHLY, CDR2 FYNNEI. V was pared by 3 bases and J by 8 bases, with 1 base of the junction left unmatched. The CDR3 extends over 14 amino acids. The CDR3 bases are TGTGCCAGCAGTGATGACAGGGGGCATTCACCCCTCCACTTT. Translation gives CASSDDRGHSPLHF.

This chain uses TRBV11-2 with TRBJ1-1; no definite D call. V gave up 5 bases and J gave up 5 bases, with 21 bases separating them. The CDR3 extends over 16 amino acids. The germline gives CDR1 SGHAT, CDR2 FQNNGV. CDR3 residues: CASSTPLQSSGTEAFF. The CDR3 region has the DNA TGTGCCAGCAGCACACCGTTACAGTCTTCGGGGACTGAAGCTTTCTTT. Full variable domain (missing parts from reference TRBV11-2 and TRBJ1-1): EAGVAQSPRYKIIEKRQSVAFWCNPISGHATLYWYQQILGQGPKLLIQFQNNGVVDDSQLPKDRFSAERLKGVDSTLKIQPAKLEDSAVYLCASSTPLQSSGTEAFFGQGTRLTVV.

The chain carries TRBV20-1 and TRBJ2-7; TRBD1 or TRBD2 may be the D gene (5 bases each). The CDR3 has 13 amino acids. The germline V and J ends were trimmed by 0 bases and 3 bases, with 9 bases remaining between them. Per germline, CDR1 DFQATT and CDR2 SNEGSKA (reference sequence). This CDR3 reads CSARDEGFYEQYF. CDR3 nucleotide sequence: TGCAGTGCTAGAGATGAGGGGTTCTACGAGCAGTACTTC.

Points on this clonotype: An end of the junction differs from the germline gene, which may be a read error. The rearrangement joins TRBV7-9 to TRBJ2-5, with D unclear. Germline values: CDR1 SEHNR, CDR2 FQNEAQ (reference sequence). There are 13 residues in the CDR3. The CDR3 loop reads CASSVMLGETQYF. The DNA of the CDR3 is TGTGCTAGCAGCGTAATGTTAGGGGAGACCCAGTACTTC.

In its sample, this clonotype was seen many times. J is TRBJ1-1 and V is TRBV7-3; D possibly corresponds to TRBD1 (6 bases). The V gene lost 3 bases and the J gene lost 2 bases, with 16 bases spanning the gap. Looked up from germline, CDR1 is SGHTA and CDR2 is FQGTGA. The CDR3 totals 16 residues. CDR3 amino acids: CASSFGDDRFNTEAFF. The CDR3 coding sequence is TGTGCCAGCAGCTTCGGAGACGACAGGTTTAACACTGAAGCTTTCTTT. Full variable domain (remainder filled in from reference TRBV7-3 and TRBJ1-1): GAGVSQTPSNKVTEKGKYVELRCDPISGHTALYWYRQSLGQGPEFLIYFQGTGAADDSGLPNDRFFAVRPEGSVSTLKIQRTERGDSAVYLCASSFGDDRFNTEAFFGQGTRLTVV.

This clonotype is medium-sized in the sample. The chain employs TRBV29-1 and TRBJ1-2; 7 bases agree with TRBD1. Germline CDR1 is SQVTM and CDR2 is ANQGSEA. The CDR3 sequence is 13 residues long. Trimming at V came to 4 bases and at J to 4 bases, leaving 6 bases not matched to a gene. The CDR3 sequence: CSVGEGQSYGYTF. The CDR3 DNA reads as TGCAGCGTTGGGGAGGGACAGAGCTATGGCTACACCTTC.

Details on this clonotype: A much larger clone sits a single nucleotide away, making a read error possible. The rearrangement uses TRBV6-1 and TRBJ1-2, with 7 bases lining up with TRBD1. Germline CDR1 MNHNS, CDR2 SASEGT. The CDR3 length is 14 residues. CDR3 sequence reads: CASSSDRGGSGNTF. Here the CDR3 DNA reads TGTGCCAGCAGCTCTGACCGAGGGGGCTCTGGCAACACCTTC.

The rearrangement links TRBV2 to TRBJ2-7; 7 bases match TRBD2. This CDR3 comprises 13 residues. CDR1 is SNHLY and CDR2 is FYNNEI in the germline V gene. V lost 10 bases and J lost 6; bases outside the gene matches: 12. The CDR3 protein is CATAGRGRSEQYF. In DNA form, the CDR3 reads TGTGCCACCGCTGGGAGGGGACGGTCCGAGCAGTACTTC.

This clonotype showed up many times. The chain carries TRBV5-6 and TRBJ2-7, with 7 bases that match TRBD1. Losses at the gene ends were 4 bases for V and 4 bases for J; bases not matched to a gene: 11. The germline CDR1 and CDR2 sequences are SGHDT and YYEEEE. The CDR3 consists of 15 residues. The CDR3 reads CASSRPTGEFYEQYF. The CDR3 bases are TGTGCCAGCAGCCGGCCAACAGGGGAGTTTTACGAGCAGTACTTC.

Worth noting for this clonotype: A much larger clone sits a single nucleotide away, making a read error possible. The chain combines TRBV5-5 with TRBJ1-2; perhaps TRBD1 as D (6 bases). There are 15 residues in the CDR3. The ends were cut back, 2 bases at V and 2 bases at J, with 13 bases in the middle. CDR1 is SGHKS and CDR2 is YYEKEE in the germline V gene (reference sequence). The CDR3 DNA sequence: TGTGCCAGCAGCTTCGGACAGCCGCTAAACTATGGCTACACCTTC. Translating gives CASSFGQPLNYGYTF.

This clonotype was seen a few times. It may be a read error: a sequence one base away is much more abundant. The chain is built from TRBV12-5 and TRBJ2-3; 8 positions match TRBD2. Germline CDR1 reads LGHNT; CDR2 reads FRNRAP. The CDR3 covers 18 residues. V dropped 6 bases and J dropped 4; count of bases not matched to a gene: 18. The CDR3 DNA reads TGTGCTAGTGGCTCTAAGCCGGGGGGGGCCATAGCCCCAGATACGCAGTATTTT. Protein sequence: CASGSKPGGAIAPDTQYF.

Ten or more counts support this clonotype. V and J are TRBV9 and TRBJ2-5; D remains unclear. From germline, CDR1 is SGDLS and CDR2 YYNGEE. Trimming stripped 0 bases from V and 2 bases from J, with 5 bases between. This CDR3 has 13 residues. The CDR3 protein is CASSVAPQETQYF. CDR3 sequence (DNA): TGTGCCAGCAGCGTAGCACCTCAAGAGACCCAGTACTTC.

CDR3 bases: TGTGCCAGCAGGTGGGGGTCGGCCTACGAGCAGTACTTC. As protein: CASRWGSAYEQYF. The chain couples TRBV2 to TRBJ2-7, with D possibly being TRBD1 or TRBD2 (5 bases each). There are 13 residues in the CDR3. CDR1 and CDR2 (germline): SNHLY, FYNNEI. V was pared by 6 bases and J by 2 bases, with 11 bases between.

This clonotype has only a few counts. The CDR3 here is CAIKGQGDQPQHF. CDR3 coding DNA: TGTGCCATCAAAGGACAGGGAGATCAGCCCCAGCATTTT. V and J are TRBV10-3 and TRBJ1-5; 8 bases are shared with TRBD1. Germline lookup yields CDR1 ENHRY and CDR2 SYGVKD. V was clipped by 7 bases and J by 5 bases; unmatched bases: 4. This CDR3 comprises 13 residues.

This clonotype has ten or more counts. The chain is built from TRBV7-2 and TRBJ2-6; possibly TRBD1 or TRBD2 for D (6 bases each). The CDR3 sequence is 15 residues long. In germline, CDR1 is SGHTA, CDR2 FQGNSA. Trimming stripped 3 bases from V and 2 bases from J, with 8 bases between. CDR3 sequence reads: CASSLGGAGANVLTF. The CDR3, as DNA: TGTGCCAGCAGCTTGGGGGGCGCTGGGGCCAACGTCCTGACTTTC. Variable domain in full (rest from reference TRBV7-2 and TRBJ2-6): GAGVSQSPSNKVTEKGKDVELRCDPISGHTALYWYRQSLGQGLEFLIYFQGNSAPDKSGLPSDRFSAERTGGSVSTLTIQRTQQEDSAVYLCASSLGGAGANVLTFGAGSRLTVL.

This clonotype was detected ten times or more. The chain has TRBV11-2 and TRBJ2-7; D remains unclear. There are 10 residues in the CDR3. Per the germline V gene, CDR1 is SGHAT and CDR2 is FQNNGV. Deletions cut 2 bases from V and 6 bases from J, with 2 bases between. The CDR3 protein is CASSLREQYF. Written as DNA, the CDR3 is TGTGCCAGCAGCTTACGCGAGCAGTACTTC.

This chain joins TRBV2 and TRBJ2-3, with a possible D match to TRBD2 (6 bases). Germline CDR1 and CDR2: SNHLY and FYNNEI. V was pared by 6 bases and J by 8 bases, with 15 bases between. This CDR3 spans 13 amino acids. In nucleotides, the CDR3 is TGTGCCAGCAGGGGACTGCCCACCGGTACGCAGTATTTT. This encodes CASRGLPTGTQYF.